This T cell receptor beta chain appears in the sequencing data of a study of T cell repertoires in cytomegalovirus infection. This clonotype was observed a handful of times. Its specificity is unknown. TCRdb reprocessed the reads via MiXCR and lists one record per CDR3 protein. The data contain around 120,000 distinct CDR3 sequences, 42% of them seen just once; the ten biggest clones take up less than 80%. The germline V gene has CDR1 LNHDA and CDR2 SQIVND (reference sequence). This CDR3 has 16 residues. J was trimmed by 1 base and V by 3 bases; bases with no gene match: 6. This chain links TRBV19 with TRBJ2-1, with 7 positions matching TRBD2. The receptor was isolated from a human donor in good health (CMV status not recorded). Some clones in this sample may be carry-over from other donors' samples. The specimen comprised CD8+ T cells from cultured PBMCs, sampled from culture after CMV antigen stimulation. The CDR3 sequence: CASSIGSGSSYNEQFF. CDR3 nucleotide sequence: TGTGCCAGTAGTATTGGTAGCGGGTCGTCCTACAATGAGCAGTTCTTC.